This T cell receptor (beta chain) was sequenced for a study of regulatory T cells in long-lasting Graves disease. Overall study context: The term persistent Graves' disease signified upward of 5 years on antithyroid drugs with positive TSH receptor antibodies. Study results and caveats: Persistent disease was associated with favored TRBV28 usage and with favored use of TRBJ1-2 and TRBJ2-5.

This clonotype was observed at least ten times. Its cognate antigen is unknown. Per the germline V gene, CDR1 is DFQATT and CDR2 is SNEGSKA (reference sequence). This CDR3 spans 16 amino acids. Unmatched junction bases numbered 13, after V lost 0 bases and J lost 6 bases. Building the TCR beta libraries relied on iRepertoire HTBI primers, and CDR3 regions underwent Arm-PCR. TCRdb analysed the multiplex PCR reads with MiXCR anew, one entry per CDR3 protein. The data contain 350,000 to 450,000 distinct CDR3 sequences, 21% of them singletons. Time point described: persistent/refractory GD, antithyroid drugs over 5 years with positive TRAb. PBMCs provided the RNA from which the TCR library was made.

The specimen comprised peripheral blood mononuclear cells (PBMCs), sampled when the disease was refractory, from a patient treated with antithyroid drugs. This clonotype was obtained from a female donor with Graves disease. The rearrangement uses TRBV20-1 and TRBJ2-7, with TRBD1 matching over 8 bases. The CDR3 is CSARDFRTGQGGEQYF. In DNA form, the CDR3 reads TGCAGTGCTAGAGATTTTCGCACAGGACAGGGCGGCGAGCAGTACTTC.